A selection of T cell receptor beta chains follows, all from one sample in a study of PD-L1 blockade in urothelial cancer. Repertoires were generated with immunoSEQ multiplex PCR, while TCRdb's copy carries only in-frame clones and drops some. Among 20,000 to 30,000 clones listed, 84% were seen once. Source: PBMCs, taken around atezolizumab (anti-PD-L1) treatment. The origin of the receptors is a man in his 70s with urothelial cancer. CDR3s include the opening cysteine and the closing phenylalanine or tryptophan. D genes are given only for firm matches. The listing skips clone size in some rows; elsewhere it reads once, few, many or a size class.

few,TRBV7-9,TRBJ2-2,-,TGTGCCAGCACCCGGGGAACCGGGGAGCTGTTTTTT,CASTRGTGELFF
-,TRBV7-2,TRBJ2-5,-,TGTGCCAGCAGCTTCTGGACAGAAGAGACCCAGTACTTC,CASSFWTEETQYF
-,TRBV2,TRBJ2-5,TRBD1,TGTGCCAGCCGGGACAGGGTCCAAGAGACCCAGTACTTC,CASRDRVQETQYF
-,TRBV12-2,TRBJ2-7,-,TGTGCAAGTCGCTTAGCCCGGGACAGGGCCGACGAGCAGTACTTC,CASRLARDRADEQYF
-,TRBV10-1,TRBJ1-1,TRBD1,TGCGCCAGCAGTCCCGGGACAGGGGGTACTGAAGCTTTCTTT,CASSPGTGGTEAFF
-,TRBV6-5,TRBJ1-2,-,TGTGCCAGCAGTCGACAACCCTATGGCTACACCTTC,CASSRQPYGYTF
-,TRBV5-4,TRBJ1-1,TRBD1,TGTGCCAGCAGCACGGGACAGGGGGAGACTGAAGCTTTCTTT,CASSTGQGETEAFF
-,TRBV19,TRBJ2-2,TRBD2,TGTGCCAGTGAGCGGGAGGGCCGAACCGGGGAGCTGTTTTTT,CASEREGRTGELFF
-,TRBV5-1,TRBJ1-3,TRBD1,TGCGCCAGCAGCTTGGGTCCAGGGGGCAACTCTGGAAACACCATATATTTT,CASSLGPGGNSGNTIYF
-,TRBV11-2,TRBJ2-5,TRBD2,TGTGCCAGCAGCTTAGGGGGACTAGCGGGATTCGGGGAGACCCAGTACTTC,CASSLGGLAGFGETQYF
-,TRBV5-1,TRBJ1-4,-,TGCGCCAGCAGCTTGGATAGGGACGGCCGGGGGGCACCTAATGAAAAACTGTTTTTT,CASSLDRDGRGAPNEKLFF
-,TRBV6-1,TRBJ2-2,-,TGTGCCAGCAAAGAGGGAAGCTCATACACCGGGGAGCTGTTTTTT,CASKEGSSYTGELFF
-,TRBV2,TRBJ2-6,-,TGTGCCAGCACTAGGCCTGGGGCCAACGTCCTGACTTTC,CASTRPGANVLTF
-,TRBV2,TRBJ1-5,-,TGTGCCAGCAGTGAACAGGGTCTCGTGGATCAGCCCCAGCATTTT,CASSEQGLVDQPQHF
few,TRBV9,TRBJ2-5,TRBD2,TGTGCCAGCAGCGTAGCGGTTAGCGGGATCCAAGAGACCCAGTACTTC,CASSVAVSGIQETQYF
-,TRBV28,TRBJ2-1,-,TGTGCCAGCAGTTCTAGATATGAGCAGTTCTTC,CASSSRYEQFF
-,TRBV14,TRBJ2-1,-,TGTGCCAGCAGCCAAGTTGCAGGGGGGACCTACAATGAGCAGTTCTTC,CASSQVAGGTYNEQFF
-,TRBV6-5,TRBJ1-2,TRBD1,TGTGCCAGCAGTTACTCCAGGGGGCTGAATGGCTACACCTTC,CASSYSRGLNGYTF
-,TRBV19,TRBJ1-1,TRBD1,TGTGCCAGTAGTATGGGACAGGGCACTGAAGCTTTCTTT,CASSMGQGTEAFF
-,TRBV27,TRBJ1-2,TRBD1,TGTGCCAGCAGTTTATCGCCAGGGGGCGTAGGCTATGGCTACACCTTC,CASSLSPGGVGYGYTF
-,TRBV2,TRBJ2-5,-,TGTGCCAGCAGTGAAGTCTGGGAGCAGTACTTC,CASSEVWEQYF
-,TRBV11-3,TRBJ2-3,TRBD2,TGTGCCAGCAGCTTACGTGTTAGCGGGATTACAGATACGCAGTATTTT,CASSLRVSGITDTQYF
-,TRBV18,TRBJ1-1,-,TGTGCCAGCTCTCTAGGGGGTATTGAGAACACTGAAGCTTTCTTT,CASSLGGIENTEAFF
few,TRBV4-1,TRBJ2-5,TRBD2,TGCGCCAGCAGCCAAGTGATTACCCAAGCGGGAGGTACTCAGACCCAGTACTTC,CASSQVITQAGGTQTQYF
-,TRBV28,TRBJ2-7,-,TGTGCCAGCCGTCGGGGAGCCTACGAGCAGTACTTC,CASRRGAYEQYF
-,TRBV7-9,TRBJ1-3,-,TGTGCCAGCAGCCTGCAGGGTTCTGGAAACACCATATATTTT,CASSLQGSGNTIYF
-,TRBV28,TRBJ1-2,TRBD1,TGTGCCAGCAGCGCTCCGGGGACAGTAGGCGGCTACACCTTC,CASSAPGTVGGYTF
-,TRBV7-8,TRBJ2-1,TRBD2,TGTGCCAGCAGCGCAACCGGGACTATTTTTAAAAAGGCCAACAATGAGCAGTTCTTC,CASSATGTIFKKANNEQFF
few,TRBV6-1,TRBJ2-7,TRBD2,TGTGCCAGCAGGGGGAGCGGGACCTACGAGCAGTACTTC,CASRGSGTYEQYF
few,TRBV20-1,TRBJ1-1,-,TGCAGTCCCTTGAGCGGGTACGAAGCTTTCTTT,CSPLSGYEAFF
-,TRBV4-1,TRBJ2-3,-,TGCGCCAGTAGTCTAGCGATTAGCACAGATACGCAGTATTTT,CASSLAISTDTQYF
-,TRBV19,TRBJ2-1,TRBD1,TGTGCCAGTAGTCCGGACAGGGGGATGGCCTTCAATGAGCAGTTCTTC,CASSPDRGMAFNEQFF
-,TRBV5-4,TRBJ2-3,-,TGTGCCAGCAGCTCTCCGGGTTCAGTTTTAGAGGCGCAGTATTTT,CASSSPGSVLEAQYF